This is a list of T cell receptor beta chains from one sample in a study of shared clonotypes between healthy human individuals. Data came from immunoSEQ multiplex PCR; TCRdb stores just in-frame clones and leaves some out. Of 2,500,000 or so clones listed, about 90% are singletons. The specimen sequenced was naive CD4+ T cells from PBMCs. The origin of the receptors is a man aged 18 to 29 in good health. Some clones in this sample may be carry-over from other donors' samples. The CDR3 runs from the conserved cysteine through the conserved F or W. The D gene is left open where the match is weak. Clone size is shown for a subset of rows, as once, few, many or a class of expanded clone.

j_gene: TRBJ2-1
len: 13
v_gene: TRBV28
d_gene: TRBD1
abundance: -
CDR3nt: TGTGCCCTTCAGGGGGCCGGTTACAATGAGCAGTTCTTC
CDR3aa: CALQGAGYNEQFF

j_gene: TRBJ2-1
len: 12
v_gene: TRBV10-3
d_gene: -
abundance: -
CDR3nt: TGTGCCATCAGTGAGTCGGAGCGGCAGCAGTTCTTC
CDR3aa: CAISESERQQFF

j_gene: TRBJ2-1
len: 13
v_gene: TRBV5-4
d_gene: -
abundance: -
CDR3nt: TGTGCCAGCAGCTTAGAGGTCCTAAATGAGCAGTTCTTC
CDR3aa: CASSLEVLNEQFF

j_gene: TRBJ2-2
len: 15
v_gene: TRBV27
d_gene: -
abundance: once
CDR3nt: TGTGCCAGCAGTGCGCGCGCCGCGAACACCGGGGAGCTGTTTTTT
CDR3aa: CASSARAANTGELFF

j_gene: TRBJ1-4
len: 17
v_gene: TRBV4-1
d_gene: TRBD1
abundance: -
CDR3nt: TGCGCCAGCAGCGTCTTCGGGACAGGCACAACTAATGAAAAACTGTTTTTT
CDR3aa: CASSVFGTGTTNEKLFF

j_gene: TRBJ1-1
len: 14
v_gene: TRBV15
d_gene: -
abundance: -
CDR3nt: TGTGCCACCAGCAGAGTTCCAGGGGACACTGAAGCTTTCTTT
CDR3aa: CATSRVPGDTEAFF

j_gene: TRBJ1-2
len: 14
v_gene: TRBV9
d_gene: -
abundance: -
CDR3nt: TGTGCCAGCAGCGTCAATACAGGGTCCACTGGCTACACCTTC
CDR3aa: CASSVNTGSTGYTF

j_gene: TRBJ2-5
len: 15
v_gene: TRBV28
d_gene: TRBD1
abundance: -
CDR3nt: TGTGCCAGCACCCCAACCGGGACAGGACAAGAGACCCAGTACTTC
CDR3aa: CASTPTGTGQETQYF

j_gene: TRBJ2-7
len: 15
v_gene: TRBV5-4
d_gene: -
abundance: -
CDR3nt: TGTGCCAGCAGCTTGGGGCAGGGCATTTCCTACGAGCAGTACTTC
CDR3aa: CASSLGQGISYEQYF

j_gene: TRBJ1-5
len: 13
v_gene: TRBV5-1
d_gene: -
abundance: few
CDR3nt: TGCGCCAGCAGCCTCGATGGGGATCAGCCCCAGCATTTT
CDR3aa: CASSLDGDQPQHF

j_gene: TRBJ2-2
len: 16
v_gene: TRBV12-5
d_gene: -
abundance: once
CDR3nt: TGTGCTAGTGGTTTGGTTTTCGGAACGAACACCGGGGAGCTGTTTTTT
CDR3aa: CASGLVFGTNTGELFF

j_gene: TRBJ1-5
len: 13
v_gene: TRBV9
d_gene: -
abundance: -
CDR3nt: TGTGCCAGCAGCGTAGATTCGGGGCAGCCCCAGCATTTT
CDR3aa: CASSVDSGQPQHF

j_gene: TRBJ2-1
len: 14
v_gene: TRBV27
d_gene: -
abundance: -
CDR3nt: TGTGCCAGCGGGCCTTCTAGCGCCTACAATGAGCAGTTCTTC
CDR3aa: CASGPSSAYNEQFF

j_gene: TRBJ2-2
len: 14
v_gene: TRBV6-6
d_gene: -
abundance: -
CDR3nt: TGTGCCAGCAGTTACCAGGAGAGCGCCGGGGAGCTGTTTTTT
CDR3aa: CASSYQESAGELFF

j_gene: TRBJ2-1
len: 16
v_gene: TRBV25-1
d_gene: TRBD1
abundance: once
CDR3nt: TGTGCCAGCAGTGACCCACAGGGGATGGCCTACAATGAGCAGTTCTTC
CDR3aa: CASSDPQGMAYNEQFF

j_gene: TRBJ2-2
len: 16
v_gene: TRBV19
d_gene: TRBD2
abundance: -
CDR3nt: TGTGCCAGTAGTACTGGGACTAGCGGACACACCGGGGAGCTGTTTTTT
CDR3aa: CASSTGTSGHTGELFF

j_gene: TRBJ2-7
len: 16
v_gene: TRBV6-1
d_gene: -
abundance: -
CDR3nt: TGTGCCAGCAGTGAAGTTAGAAGTGGTCAAGGCTACGAGCAGTACTTC
CDR3aa: CASSEVRSGQGYEQYF

j_gene: TRBJ2-5
len: 13
v_gene: TRBV19
d_gene: TRBD1
abundance: -
CDR3nt: TGTGCCAGTAGTCCTCAGGACAGGGCGGCCCAGTACTTC
CDR3aa: CASSPQDRAAQYF

j_gene: TRBJ1-5
len: 15
v_gene: TRBV15
d_gene: -
abundance: -
CDR3nt: TGTGCCACCAGCAGTCCTACAGGACCCAATCAGCCCCAGCATTTT
CDR3aa: CATSSPTGPNQPQHF

j_gene: TRBJ1-2
len: 15
v_gene: TRBV27
d_gene: -
abundance: -
CDR3nt: TGTGCCAGCAGTTTCCAAGGGCCTCGAGGGTATGGCTACACCTTC
CDR3aa: CASSFQGPRGYGYTF

j_gene: TRBJ2-4
len: 17
v_gene: TRBV4-1
d_gene: TRBD2
abundance: -
CDR3nt: TGCGCCAGCAGCCAAGAAGAGCTAGCGGGAGGCCGGAACATTCAGTACTTC
CDR3aa: CASSQEELAGGRNIQYF

j_gene: TRBJ2-7
len: 13
v_gene: TRBV28
d_gene: -
abundance: -
CDR3nt: TGTGCCAGCAGCCTGATGACCTCCTACGAGCAGTACTTC
CDR3aa: CASSLMTSYEQYF

j_gene: TRBJ1-1
len: 11
v_gene: TRBV14
d_gene: -
abundance: -
CDR3nt: TGTGCCAGCAGTAGAGACACTGAAGCTTTCTTT
CDR3aa: CASSRDTEAFF

j_gene: TRBJ2-5
len: 13
v_gene: TRBV7-2
d_gene: -
abundance: -
CDR3nt: TGTGCCAGCAGTCTTGGGTACCAAGAGACCCAGTACTTC
CDR3aa: CASSLGYQETQYF

j_gene: TRBJ1-1
len: 14
v_gene: TRBV19
d_gene: TRBD1
abundance: -
CDR3nt: TGTGCCAGTAGTATCGACAGGGGTAAGGCTGAAGCTTTCTTT
CDR3aa: CASSIDRGKAEAFF

j_gene: TRBJ1-3
len: 17
v_gene: TRBV7-6
d_gene: -
abundance: -
CDR3nt: TGTGCCAGCAGCTTAGTCCCCCAGGGGAGGTCTGGAAACACCATATATTTT
CDR3aa: CASSLVPQGRSGNTIYF

j_gene: TRBJ1-2
len: 16
v_gene: TRBV6-1
d_gene: TRBD1
abundance: -
CDR3nt: TGTGCCAGCAGTGAGCCTTTAAAGGGGGCGAGGTATGGCTACACCTTC
CDR3aa: CASSEPLKGARYGYTF

j_gene: TRBJ1-1
len: 14
v_gene: TRBV2
d_gene: -
abundance: once
CDR3nt: TGTGCCAGCAGTGTCGGCAGCCGTACCACTGAAGCTTTCTTT
CDR3aa: CASSVGSRTTEAFF

j_gene: TRBJ2-3
len: 12
v_gene: TRBV9
d_gene: -
abundance: few
CDR3nt: TGTGCCAGCAGCGTGGGATATGGCGGCCTCGCGTTT
CDR3aa: CASSVGYGGLAF

j_gene: TRBJ1-1
len: 13
v_gene: TRBV5-1
d_gene: TRBD1
abundance: -
CDR3nt: TGCGCCAGCAGCCCACAGGGGGGCACTGAAGCTTTCTTT
CDR3aa: CASSPQGGTEAFF

j_gene: TRBJ2-7
len: 15
v_gene: TRBV18
d_gene: -
abundance: -
CDR3nt: TGTGCCAGCTCGGCCATCGGGACATTACCCTACGAGCAGTACTTC
CDR3aa: CASSAIGTLPYEQYF

j_gene: TRBJ1-2
len: 16
v_gene: TRBV5-4
d_gene: -
abundance: -
CDR3nt: TGTGCCAGCAGCCAAAGGAAGTCCGGGACTCACTATGGCTACACCTTC
CDR3aa: CASSQRKSGTHYGYTF

j_gene: TRBJ2-3
len: 13
v_gene: TRBV7-9
d_gene: TRBD1
abundance: -
CDR3nt: TGTGCCAGCAGCTGGACAGGGACAGATACGCAGTATTTT
CDR3aa: CASSWTGTDTQYF

j_gene: TRBJ1-5
len: 15
v_gene: TRBV2
d_gene: TRBD1
abundance: -
CDR3nt: TGTGCCAGCGGAAGGACAGGGTATAGCAATCAGCCCCAGCATTTT
CDR3aa: CASGRTGYSNQPQHF

j_gene: TRBJ2-1
len: 17
v_gene: TRBV11-3
d_gene: TRBD2
abundance: -
CDR3nt: TGTGCCAGCAGCTTATCTCGGACTAGCGGGCCCGACAATGAGCAGTTCTTC
CDR3aa: CASSLSRTSGPDNEQFF

j_gene: TRBJ2-5
len: 15
v_gene: TRBV7-3
d_gene: TRBD1
abundance: -
CDR3nt: TGTGCCAGCAGCCCAGGGACAGGGCCCCAAGAGACCCAGTACTTC
CDR3aa: CASSPGTGPQETQYF

j_gene: TRBJ1-1
len: 13
v_gene: TRBV5-1
d_gene: -
abundance: -
CDR3nt: TGCGCCAGCAGCTTGGGCCCGGGGACTGAAGCTTTCTTT
CDR3aa: CASSLGPGTEAFF

j_gene: TRBJ2-7
len: 14
v_gene: TRBV5-1
d_gene: -
abundance: -
CDR3nt: TGCGCCAGCAGCCTCAAGGGCGCCGGCTACGAGCAGTACTTC
CDR3aa: CASSLKGAGYEQYF

j_gene: TRBJ1-2
len: 14
v_gene: TRBV2
d_gene: -
abundance: -
CDR3nt: TGTGCCAGCAGTAAACAGGGCGACGCCTATGGCTACACCTTC
CDR3aa: CASSKQGDAYGYTF

j_gene: TRBJ2-3
len: 14
v_gene: TRBV5-5
d_gene: TRBD2
abundance: -
CDR3nt: TGTGCCAGCAGATCAGCGGGAGCCACAGATACGCAGTATTTT
CDR3aa: CASRSAGATDTQYF

j_gene: TRBJ1-2
len: 12
v_gene: TRBV28
d_gene: -
abundance: -
CDR3nt: TGTGCCACCCTGCCCGTGGATTATGGCTACACCTTC
CDR3aa: CATLPVDYGYTF

j_gene: TRBJ1-2
len: 14
v_gene: TRBV5-1
d_gene: -
abundance: -
CDR3nt: TGCGCCAGCAGCAACGGCGGGGGGGCGAATGGCTACACCTTC
CDR3aa: CASSNGGGANGYTF

j_gene: TRBJ2-7
len: 15
v_gene: TRBV10-3
d_gene: TRBD2
abundance: -
CDR3nt: TGTGCCATCAGGGATCATAGCGGGCTCTCCTACGAGCAGTACTTC
CDR3aa: CAIRDHSGLSYEQYF

j_gene: TRBJ2-6
len: 13
v_gene: TRBV28
d_gene: -
abundance: -
CDR3nt: TGTGCCAGCAGCCTTACTGGGGCCAACGTCCTGACTTTC
CDR3aa: CASSLTGANVLTF

j_gene: TRBJ1-1
len: 15
v_gene: TRBV11-2
d_gene: TRBD1
abundance: -
CDR3nt: TGTGCCAGCAGCTTAGCAGGGGGCCGAGGTACTGAAGCTTTCTTT
CDR3aa: CASSLAGGRGTEAFF

j_gene: TRBJ2-1
len: 16
v_gene: TRBV18
d_gene: TRBD1
abundance: few
CDR3nt: TGTGCCAGCTCACCTTCGACAGGGGTCTCCTACAATGAGCAGTTCTTC
CDR3aa: CASSPSTGVSYNEQFF

j_gene: TRBJ1-2
len: 15
v_gene: TRBV5-8
d_gene: -
abundance: -
CDR3nt: TGTGCCAGCAGCTTGGGTGGGGGATGGGACTATGGCTACACCTTC
CDR3aa: CASSLGGGWDYGYTF

j_gene: TRBJ2-7
len: 15
v_gene: TRBV5-1
d_gene: TRBD1
abundance: -
CDR3nt: TGCGCCAGCAGCTTGAAGGGACAGGGGACCTACGAGCAGTACTTC
CDR3aa: CASSLKGQGTYEQYF

j_gene: TRBJ2-1
len: 14
v_gene: TRBV6-1
d_gene: TRBD2
abundance: -
CDR3nt: TGTGCCAGCAGGAGGACTAGCGCAGGTGGTGAGCAGTTCTTC
CDR3aa: CASRRTSAGGEQFF

j_gene: TRBJ2-5
len: 15
v_gene: TRBV5-1
d_gene: TRBD1
abundance: few
CDR3nt: TGCGCCAGCAGCCAACAGGGGGTGCCTCGAGAGACCCAGTACTTC
CDR3aa: CASSQQGVPRETQYF

j_gene: TRBJ2-1
len: 13
v_gene: TRBV6-5
d_gene: -
abundance: -
CDR3nt: TGTGCCAGCAGTTACTCGAGAGAAAATGAGCAGTTCTTC
CDR3aa: CASSYSRENEQFF

j_gene: TRBJ2-1
len: 16
v_gene: TRBV7-9
d_gene: -
abundance: -
CDR3nt: TGTGCCAGCAGCGGCCAGGAGGGTGGCTCCTACAATGAGCAGTTCTTC
CDR3aa: CASSGQEGGSYNEQFF

j_gene: TRBJ2-7
len: 14
v_gene: TRBV10-3
d_gene: -
abundance: -
CDR3nt: TGTGCCATCAGTGACCGGCAGGGCCCCAACGAGCAGTACTTC
CDR3aa: CAISDRQGPNEQYF

j_gene: TRBJ2-2
len: 13
v_gene: TRBV5-8
d_gene: TRBD1
abundance: -
CDR3nt: TGTGCCAGCAGGACAGGGGATTTCGGGGAGCTGTTTTTT
CDR3aa: CASRTGDFGELFF

j_gene: TRBJ2-7
len: 16
v_gene: TRBV7-2
d_gene: TRBD1
abundance: -
CDR3nt: TGTGCCAGCAGCCCCCAGGGACAGGGGCTTTCCTACGAGCAGTACTTC
CDR3aa: CASSPQGQGLSYEQYF

j_gene: TRBJ2-7
len: 16
v_gene: TRBV5-5
d_gene: TRBD2
abundance: -
CDR3nt: TGTGCCAGCAGCTCCCCTCGGGCTAGCGGTTCCTACGAGCAGTACTTC
CDR3aa: CASSSPRASGSYEQYF

j_gene: TRBJ1-1
len: 17
v_gene: TRBV6-1
d_gene: -
abundance: -
CDR3nt: TGTGCCAGCAGTGGGGGCCCAGACTCCTTCATGAACACTGAAGCTTTCTTT
CDR3aa: CASSGGPDSFMNTEAFF

j_gene: TRBJ2-1
len: 16
v_gene: TRBV9
d_gene: -
abundance: -
CDR3nt: TGTGCCAGCAGCGTAGAGGGCCTAAGCTCCTACAATGAGCAGTTCTTC
CDR3aa: CASSVEGLSSYNEQFF

j_gene: TRBJ2-2
len: 16
v_gene: TRBV27
d_gene: TRBD1
abundance: -
CDR3nt: TGTGCCAGCAGTTTACTGATGACAGGGGGTACCGGGGAGCTGTTTTTT
CDR3aa: CASSLLMTGGTGELFF

j_gene: TRBJ2-7
len: 15
v_gene: TRBV27
d_gene: TRBD1
abundance: once
CDR3nt: TGTGCCAGCCCGACAGGGGCCGAGAGGACCTACGAGCAGTACTTC
CDR3aa: CASPTGAERTYEQYF